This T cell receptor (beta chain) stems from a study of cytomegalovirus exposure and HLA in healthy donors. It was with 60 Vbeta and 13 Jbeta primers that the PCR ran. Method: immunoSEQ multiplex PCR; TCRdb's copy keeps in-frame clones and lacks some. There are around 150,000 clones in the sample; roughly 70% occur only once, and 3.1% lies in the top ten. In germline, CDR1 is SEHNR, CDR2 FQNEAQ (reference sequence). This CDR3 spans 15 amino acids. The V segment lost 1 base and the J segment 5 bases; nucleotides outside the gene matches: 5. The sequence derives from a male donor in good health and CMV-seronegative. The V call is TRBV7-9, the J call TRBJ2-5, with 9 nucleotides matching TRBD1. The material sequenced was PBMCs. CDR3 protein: CASSLGDRAGETQYF. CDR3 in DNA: TGTGCCAGCAGCTTAGGGGACAGGGCAGGGGAGACCCAGTACTTC.